Presented here are 14 T cell receptor beta chains from one specimen sequenced in a study of blood T cell repertoires in COVID-19. The table came from immunoSEQ multiplex PCR; TCRdb's copy has only in-frame clones and leaves some out. The table includes 130,000 to 150,000 clones, around 82% detected once. The source material was peripheral blood. The source of these receptors is a man in his 60s with active or convalescent COVID-19.

The gene calls are TRBV2 and TRBJ1-4, with 8 bases that match TRBD1. This CDR3 comprises 14 residues. Unmatched junction bases numbered 8, after V lost 7 bases and J lost 7 bases. Germline V gene lookup returns CDR1 SNHLY and CDR2 FYNNEI. In DNA, the CDR3 is TGTGCCAGCACCCGACAGGGGATAGGTGAAAAACTGTTTTTT. This codes for CASTRQGIGEKLFF.

This chain links TRBV5-1 with TRBJ2-3; 8 bases agree with TRBD1. Per germline, CDR1 SGHRS and CDR2 YFSETQ. Losses at the gene ends were 1 base for V and 2 bases for J; bases not matched to a gene: 0. This CDR3 is built from 14 residues. CDR3 bases: TGCGCCAGCAGCTTGCAGGGGGCCACAGATACGCAGTATTTT. Translation: CASSLQGATDTQYF.

J is TRBJ2-7 and V is TRBV28; tentatively, D is TRBD2 (6 bases). CDR3 size: 15 residues. Germline V gives CDR1 MDHEN, CDR2 SYDVKM. With 4 bases removed from V and 0 bases from J, the gap between germline ends came to 13 bases. This CDR3 reads CASSSGGLDSYEQYF. DNA of the CDR3: TGTGCCAGCAGTTCTGGGGGACTTGACTCCTACGAGCAGTACTTC. Variable domain in full (rest from reference TRBV28 and TRBJ2-7): DVKVTQSSRYLVKRTGEKVFLECVQDMDHENMFWYRQDPGLGLRLIYFSYDVKMKEKGDIPEGYSVSREKKERFSLILESASTNQTSMYLCASSSGGLDSYEQYFGPGTRLTVT.

The rearrangement links TRBV18 to TRBJ2-5, with 9 bases matching TRBD1. V shed 3 bases, J shed 5 bases, and the junction held 10 bases outside the gene matches. CDR3 length: 16 residues. Looked up from germline, CDR1 is KGHSH and CDR2 is LQKENI. CDR3: CASSPNQGQGGETQYF. The CDR3 coding sequence is TGTGCCAGCTCACCCAACCAGGGACAGGGAGGGGAGACCCAGTACTTC.

This clone has a count of ten or more. One end of the junction varies from germline; a read error may be responsible. The chain combines TRBV6-2 or TRBV6-3 with TRBJ2-1; D is possibly TRBD2 (6 bases). Germline lookup yields CDR1 MNHEY and CDR2 SVGEGT. The CDR3 is 16 amino acids. In nucleotides, the CDR3 is TGTGCCAGCAGTTACTCGATAGGGGACTCCCACAATGAGCAGTTCTTC. Translating gives CASSYSIGDSHNEQFF.

The CDR3 DNA reads as TGCAGTGCTAGTCCCACAGGGGACCACGAGCAGTACTTC. Its translation: CSASPTGDHEQYF. The chain combines TRBV20-1 with TRBJ2-7; TRBD1 matches 7 bases. The J segment lost 5 bases and the V segment lost 3 bases, leaving 7 bases of the junction unmatched. This CDR3 contains 13 residues. Germline CDR1 reads DFQATT; CDR2 reads SNEGSKA (reference sequence).

This clone was recorded once. The chain is built from TRBV5-1 and TRBJ2-3, with 7 bases matching TRBD2. The CDR3 is 12 amino acids. Germline assignment: CDR1 SGHRS and CDR2 YFSETQ. The ends lost 6 bases at V and 5 bases at J; junction bases unmatched: 3. The CDR3 spells CASTREGDTQYF. The CDR3 region has the DNA TGCGCCAGCACCAGGGAGGGAGATACGCAGTATTTT. Drawing the rest from reference TRBV5-1 and TRBJ2-3, the complete variable domain is KAGVTQTPRYLIKTRGQQVTLSCSPISGHRSVSWYQQTPGQGLQFLFEYFSETQRNKGNFPGRFSGRQFSNSRSEMNVSTLELGDSALYLCASTREGDTQYFGPGTRLTVL.

V is TRBV29-1 and J is TRBJ1-4, with D possibly matching TRBD1 (5 bases). This CDR3 region has 12 residues. V lost 7 bases to trimming and J lost 5 bases, with 11 bases between them. Germline assignment: CDR1 SQVTM and CDR2 ANQGSEA. CDR3 sequence: CSAQGHNEKLFF. CDR3 DNA: TGCAGCGCCCAGGGTCACAATGAAAAACTGTTTTTT.

V is TRBV27 and J is TRBJ1-1; 7 bases fit TRBD1. There are 15 residues in the CDR3. Unmatched junction bases numbered 11, after V lost 6 bases and J lost 4 bases. Germline V CDR1 and CDR2: MNHEY, SMNVEV (reference sequence). Written as DNA, the CDR3 is TGTGCCAGCAGCACAAACAGGGGTTTTGGCACTGAAGCTTTCTTT. Translation: CASSTNRGFGTEAFF.

V usage is TRBV9 and J usage is TRBJ2-3; the D gene is possibly TRBD1 (6 bases). V lost 4 bases and J 1 base, leaving 13 bases between the germline ends. The CDR3 has 15 residues. In germline, CDR1 is SGDLS, CDR2 YYNGEE. CDR3 loop: CASSTRGFGTDTQYF. The CDR3, as DNA: TGTGCCAGCAGCACGAGGGGGTTTGGCACAGATACGCAGTATTTT.

The CDR3 loop is CASSPGSYEQYF. The CDR3 DNA reads as TGTGCCAGCAGCCCGGGGTCCTACGAGCAGTACTTC. This sequence joins TRBV16 and TRBJ2-7; possibly TRBD2 for D (5 bases). V dropped 4 bases and J dropped 1 base, with 5 bases sitting between them. Germline V CDR1 and CDR2: KGHSY, FQNENV. The CDR3 totals 12 residues. Filled out from reference TRBV16 and TRBJ2-7, the complete variable domain reads GEEVAQTPKHLVRGEGQKAKLYCAPIKGHSYVFWYQQVLKNEFKFLISFQNENVFDETGMPKERFSAKCLPNSPCSLEIQATKLEDSAVYFCASSPGSYEQYFGPGTRLTVT.

The chain joins TRBV28 to TRBJ2-3; D unclear. Germline V gene sequence: CDR1 MDHEN, CDR2 SYDVKM. V was cut by 4 bases and J by 1 base, with 3 bases left in between. The CDR3 consists of 12 residues. The CDR3 loop is CASSSGTDTQYF. The CDR3 DNA sequence: TGTGCCAGCAGTTCCGGCACAGATACGCAGTATTTT.

The chain is built from TRBV6-5 and TRBJ1-1; 8 bases map to TRBD1. This CDR3 contains 15 residues. The V and J ends lost 4 bases and 2 bases, in that order; junction bases with no gene match: 6. Per the germline V gene, CDR1 is MNHEY and CDR2 is SVGAGI. The CDR3 reads CASSFRDRINTEAFF. The CDR3 nucleotides are TGTGCCAGCAGTTTCCGGGACAGGATTAACACTGAAGCTTTCTTT.

The chain combines TRBV11-3 with TRBJ1-1; no reliable D call. Germline V gene data show CDR1 as SGHNT and CDR2 as YENEEA. The germline V and J ends were trimmed by 1 base and 0 bases, with 6 bases remaining between them. The CDR3 is 14 amino acids. The CDR3 bases are TGTGCCAGCAGCTTAGGGGCTGTGAACACTGAAGCTTTCTTT. This translates into CASSLGAVNTEAFF.